One TCR beta chain is described in this entry. By how much of the sample it makes up, this clonotype is medium-sized (0.01 to 0.1%). Its antigen remains unidentified. No base quality values were provided; no much bigger clone lies one nucleotide off. The data derive from a study of spatial heterogeneity in lung cancer (dated by TCRdb to between 2018 and 2020). Looking at the study overall: Beta-chain transcripts were consistently detected in greater numbers than alpha-chain transcripts, which likely reflected higher beta-chain transcript abundance. In the raw uncorrected reads, each unique combination of TCR and UMI appeared on average more than ten times. TCR alpha and beta repertoires were quantitatively compared across multiple tumor regions, matched nontumor lung and blood in non-small cell lung cancer. Nonsynonymous mutation counts, determined by whole-exome sequencing of tumor tissue, were related to features of the TCR repertoire. Both alpha and beta chains were TCR-sequenced in samples taken at surgery, namely 220 tumor regions, around 61 matched nontumor lung samples and 56 PBMC samples.

The germline V gene provides CDR1 SGHDN and CDR2 FVKESK. V sheds 4 bases and J sheds 0 bases, leaving 22 bases between their ends. From cysteine to phenylalanine, the CDR3 is 19 amino acids long. The read is trimmed to its CDR3 DNA, 57 bases read in frame from base 1. Library preparation was by 5' RACE. Sequencing was carried out with a NextSeq 500. In the TCR library protocol, a unique molecular identifier was attached to each TCR cDNA molecule so that PCR and sequencing errors could be corrected. Regarding the original processing steps: Decombinator tools were used for TCR identification, UMI-based error correction and CDR3 extraction. Expanded TCRs were defined as those above a frequency of 2 per 1,000, corresponding to the top 1% of the tumor frequency distribution. Renyi diversity was computed with the R vegan package after each repertoire had been subsampled 100 times to 5,000 TCRs. CDR3 similarity networks were constructed using string-kernel similarity of amino acid triplets, with links drawn between CDR3s whose pairwise similarity was above 0.82. TCRdb took the public reads, trimmed them with fastp at Q25, ran MiXCR for clone calling and kept in-frame beta chains. Rows with a matching CDR3 protein are joined into one entry that keeps the most common DNA and genes. For this entry, the V and J calls and clone size follow TCRdb and not the study's own pipeline. For this sample there are approximately 2,000 distinct CDR3 sequences; approximately 6.3% appear just once. Jointly, the top ten make up about 13% of the sample.

On the study overall, not on this receptor specifically: Additional single-cell paired TCR alpha and beta sequencing was considered necessary to confirm, at a functional level, the hypothesis that regional TCRs recognize regional mutations.

The time point tag for this specimen amounts to: sample taken at primary tumor resection. The donors were about 71 patients from the lung TRACERx cohort who had early-stage, untreated non-small cell lung cancer. Whole RNA extracted from tumor and nontumor lung tissue, or from cryopreserved PBMC samples, was used for TCR sequencing without cell sorting. A patient was chosen for TCR sequencing only when enough RNA was available from at least two tumor regions. Before being selected, tumor and adjacent nontumor lung specimens were reviewed by a lung pathologist. Sequencing was performed on normal lung tissue next to the tumor, taken at surgery. This sequence uses TRBV14 and TRBJ2-1; the best D guess is TRBD2, with 5 bases matching. The clonotype was recovered from a male donor with early-stage non-small cell lung cancer. The CDR3 protein is CASSPPSGRQKSSYNEQFF. In nucleotide form, the sequence is TGTGCCAGCAGCCCACCCAGCGGCAGGCAGAAAAGCTCCTACAATGAGCAGTTCTTC.